These 26 T cell receptor beta chains were all obtained from the same sample, sequenced in a study of graft-versus-host responses after intestinal transplantation (dated by TCRdb to the early 2020s). Libraries were prepared through the immunoSEQ multiplex PCR assay. TCRdb retrieved this table from immuneACCESS and kept in-frame rearrangements only. Not all clones are present; in checked studies, unresolved V genes account for under half, and no reason is known for the remainder. In this sample the table shows 77,000 or so clones, about nine tenths of which occur a single time. 0.55% to 0.75% of the sample goes to the ten largest clones. The sample here was PBMCs, taken 98 days after intestinal transplantation. The receptor set was obtained from a human patient who received an intestinal transplant, so some T cells may come from the graft donor.

V usage is TRBV6-1 and J usage is TRBJ2-2; unclear D gene. V lost 4 bases to trimming and J lost 1 base, with 7 bases between them. The CDR3 covers 14 residues. Germline V gene lookup returns CDR1 MNHNS and CDR2 SASEGT. CDR3 in amino acids: CASSAYENTGELFF. The CDR3 DNA follows: TGTGCCAGCAGTGCATATGAGAACACCGGGGAGCTGTTTTTT.

The chain combines TRBV19 with TRBJ2-1, with D hard to call. This CDR3 is built from 11 residues. CDR1 LNHDA and CDR2 SQIVND come from the germline V gene (reference sequence). V was cut by 5 bases and J by 10 bases, with 9 bases left in between. Here the CDR3 DNA reads TGTGCCAGTAGTCTAGGTGGGGAGCAGTTCTTC. This sequence encodes CASSLGGEQFF.

The chain recombines TRBV10-3 with TRBJ2-5; D tentatively fits TRBD1 or TRBD2 (5 bases each). V was pared by 0 bases and J by 5 bases, with 10 bases between. The CDR3 extends over 14 amino acids. CDR1 and CDR2 from the germline V gene are ENHRY and SYGVKD. CDR3 nucleotides: TGTGCCATCAGTGAGTCTAGTGGGACGGAGACCCAGTACTTC. Translated: CAISESSGTETQYF.

This clone was seen only once. The rearrangement uses TRBV4-1 and TRBJ2-3, with 8 bases fitting TRBD1. V trimming: 2 bases; J trimming: 4 bases; junction bases outside the gene matches: 20. CDR3 length: 20 amino acids. Looked up from germline, CDR1 is MGHRA and CDR2 is YSYEKL. CDR3 DNA sequence: TGCGCCAGCAGCCAACCGGCGCTACAACAGGGGGTGGTTTGGGCAGATACGCAGTATTTT. Protein sequence: CASSQPALQQGVVWADTQYF.

V gene TRBV27 combines with J gene TRBJ1-5; D not certain. Trimming took off 1 base at V and 0 bases at J, with 7 bases between the two ends. The CDR3 runs to 15 residues. The V gene's germline CDR1 is MNHEY and CDR2 SMNVEV (reference sequence). CDR3: CASSLFGNSNQPQHF. CDR3 coding DNA: TGTGCCAGCAGTTTATTTGGGAATAGCAATCAGCCCCAGCATTTT.

V gene TRBV5-1 combines with J gene TRBJ2-2, with TRBD1 matching 10 bases. Germline trimming cut 4 bases from V and 6 bases from J; bases unmatched to any gene: 15. The CDR3 is 18 amino acids. From germline, CDR1 is SGHRS and CDR2 YFSETQ. The DNA for the CDR3 is TGCGCCAGCAGCGACAGGGACAGGGGACCAACCCAGGCCGGGGAGCTGTTTTTT. Its protein product is CASSDRDRGPTQAGELFF.

This chain joins TRBV10-1 and TRBJ1-1; D unresolved. This CDR3 is built from 14 residues. The V end lost 3 bases, the J end lost 0 bases, and 8 bases lay between the germline ends. CDR1 is WNHNN and CDR2 is SYGVQD in the germline V gene (reference sequence). The CDR3 DNA follows: TGCGCCAGCAGTGAAGGCAGCTTGAACACTGAAGCTTTCTTT. Encoded protein: CASSEGSLNTEAFF.

The gene calls are TRBV4-1 and TRBJ2-3; no clear D. The CDR3 has 13 amino acids. The V gene's germline CDR1 is MGHRA and CDR2 YSYEKL. V gave up 1 base and J gave up 4 bases, with 6 bases separating them. In DNA, the CDR3 is TGCGCCAGCAGCCAAGCAGTCGCAGATACGCAGTATTTT. This translates into CASSQAVADTQYF.

The rearrangement joins TRBV29-1 to TRBJ2-3; TRBD2 aligns across 10 bases. J was trimmed by 6 bases and V by 6 bases; bases with no gene match: 18. This CDR3 region has 17 residues. Germline V lookup: CDR1 SQVTM, CDR2 ANQGSEA. For the CDR3, the DNA is TGCAGCGTCCGACTAGCGGGCCTTCCAGCTGCTTCGGATACGCAGTATTTT. Amino acids: CSVRLAGLPAASDTQYF.

The J gene is TRBJ2-7, the V gene TRBV15; D may be TRBD1 (5 bases). The CDR3 extends over 12 amino acids. The ends were cut back, 4 bases at V and 1 base at J, with 5 bases in the middle. Germline loops: CDR1 LNHNV, CDR2 YYDKDF (reference sequence). The DNA of the CDR3 is TGTGCCACCAGCACAGGGTCCTACGAGCAGTACTTC. It encodes CATSTGSYEQYF.

J is TRBJ1-1 and V is TRBV27; TRBD1 matches 7 bases. The CDR3 is made up of 14 amino acids. Losses at the gene ends were 2 bases for V and 5 bases for J; bases not matched to a gene: 5. Per germline, CDR1 MNHEY and CDR2 SMNVEV (reference sequence). The CDR3 nucleotides are TGTGCCAGCAGTTTAATGTCAGGGGGGACTGAAGCTTTCTTT. This gives the protein CASSLMSGGTEAFF.

The chain has TRBV10-2 and TRBJ2-1; D not certain. CDR3 size: 14 residues. V lost 3 bases and J 2 bases, leaving 8 bases between the germline ends. Germline CDR1 is WSHSY and CDR2 is SAAADI. CDR3 residues: CASSDRWTYNEQFF. The CDR3 DNA reads as TGCGCCAGCAGTGACAGGTGGACCTACAATGAGCAGTTCTTC.

The J gene is TRBJ1-4, the V gene TRBV29-1; the D is unclear. This CDR3 comprises 14 residues. V was clipped by 7 bases and J by 4 bases, with 16 bases between them. In germline, CDR1 is SQVTM, CDR2 ANQGSEA. CDR3: CSAETPGNNEKLFF. In nucleotides, the CDR3 is TGCAGCGCCGAAACGCCCGGGAATAATGAAAAACTGTTTTTT.

This clone was detected only a few times. The V call is TRBV6-4, the J call TRBJ1-1; the D is unclear. Trimming cost V 0 bases and J 4 bases, with 12 bases left between them. The CDR3 is 15 amino acids. Per the germline V gene, CDR1 is MRHNA and CDR2 is SNTAGT. Written as DNA, the CDR3 is TGTGCCAGCAGTGACTCGATGGGGAGTTCCACTGAAGCTTTCTTT. As protein: CASSDSMGSSTEAFF.

The genes are TRBV5-5 and TRBJ2-7; weak D call: TRBD1 (6 bases). The V gene lost 3 bases and the J gene lost 2 bases, with 18 bases spanning the gap. From germline, CDR1 is SGHKS and CDR2 YYEKEE (reference sequence). The CDR3 sequence is 16 residues long. The CDR3 DNA reads TGTGCCAGCAGCTGGGAACAGGGCAGATTCCCCTACGAGCAGTACTTC. Translation gives CASSWEQGRFPYEQYF.

This sequence joins TRBV6-5 and TRBJ2-7; D may match TRBD1 or TRBD2 (5 bases each). CDR1 and CDR2 from the germline V gene are MNHEY and SVGAGI. V was cut by 4 bases and J by 2 bases, with 15 bases left in between. The CDR3 runs to 15 residues. The CDR3: CASSWGGGTTYEQYF. DNA of the CDR3: TGTGCCAGCAGTTGGGGTGGTGGGACCACCTACGAGCAGTACTTC.

This chain links TRBV6-1 with TRBJ2-2; no firm D call. Germline V gene data show CDR1 as MNHNS and CDR2 as SASEGT. The length of the CDR3 is 14 residues. V was pared by 7 bases and J by 3 bases, with 12 bases between. CDR3 sequence (DNA): TGTGCCAGCAACCCGATAGCCCACACCGGGGAGCTGTTTTTT. Translated: CASNPIAHTGELFF.

The chain employs TRBV21-1 and TRBJ1-3; TRBD1, the table's D call, was not compared with the DNA. TRBV21-1 is a listed pseudogene. The CDR3 is 18 amino acids. In DNA, the CDR3 is TGTGCCAGCAGCATTTCACCAGGACAGGCCCACTCTGGAAACACCATATATTTT. Translating gives CASSISPGQAHSGNTIYF.

V gene TRBV18 combines with J gene TRBJ2-7; no clear D gene. Germline V gene lookup returns CDR1 KGHSH and CDR2 LQKENI. The ends were cut back, 3 bases at V and 0 bases at J, with 6 bases in the middle. This CDR3 has 13 amino acids. This CDR3 reads CASSPWDSYEQYF. CDR3 in DNA: TGTGCCAGCTCACCCTGGGACTCCTACGAGCAGTACTTC.

V gene TRBV15 combines with J gene TRBJ2-7, with unresolved D. V was trimmed by 0 bases and J by 2 bases, leaving 14 bases between them. The germline gives CDR1 LNHNV, CDR2 YYDKDF (reference sequence). This CDR3 spans 16 amino acids. In DNA, the CDR3 is TGTGCCACCAGCAGAGATCTATTAAGCCTGACCTACGAGCAGTACTTC. Its translation is CATSRDLLSLTYEQYF.

This chain links TRBV15 with TRBJ2-1; 9 nucleotides agree with TRBD2. CDR3 size: 15 residues. Trimming at V came to 3 bases and at J to 5 bases, leaving 5 bases not matched to a gene. Germline CDR1 LNHNV, CDR2 YYDKDF (reference sequence). CDR3 DNA sequence: TGTGCCACCAGCAGGGGGGGACTAGCAAACAATGAGCAGTTCTTC. Amino acid sequence: CATSRGGLANNEQFF.

The chain is built from TRBV9 and TRBJ1-6; 7 nucleotides align to TRBD1. The CDR3 is 15 amino acids. J was trimmed by 8 bases and V by 0 bases; bases with no gene match: 5. CDR1 SGDLS and CDR2 YYNGEE come from the germline V gene. The CDR3, as DNA: TGTGCCAGCAGCGTAGACCCCACAGGGGATTCACCCCTCCACTTT. Its translation: CASSVDPTGDSPLHF.

CDR3 loop: CASSQKSGDSLVNGELFF. CDR3 coding DNA: TGTGCCAGCAGCCAAAAAAGTGGGGACTCCCTTGTGAATGGGGAGCTGTTTTTT. The rearrangement uses TRBV14 and TRBJ2-2, with D possibly TRBD2 on 6 matching bases. Germline lookup yields CDR1 SGHDN and CDR2 FVKESK. This CDR3 spans 18 amino acids. Between the trimmed V and J ends, which lost 2 bases and 8 bases, there was a span of 24 bases. Combining the CDR3 with reference TRBV14 and TRBJ2-2 gives the whole variable domain EAGVTQFPSHSVIEKGQTVTLRCDPISGHDNLYWYRRVMGKEIKFLLHFVKESKQDESGMPNNRFLAERTGGTYSTLKVQPAELEDSGVYFCASSQKSGDSLVNGELFFGEGSRLTVL.

A note on this clone: Distinct nucleotide sequences in the sample also encode this CDR3. The rearrangement joins TRBV27 to TRBJ2-1; the match to TRBD2 covers 8 bases. V lost 3 bases to trimming and J lost 8 bases; unmatched junction nucleotides: 6. The CDR3 loop spans 14 amino acids. The V gene's germline CDR1 is MNHEY and CDR2 SMNVEV (reference sequence). Here the CDR3 DNA reads TGTGCCAGCAGTTTCCAGCGGGAGATCGATGAGCAGTTCTTC. It is translated as CASSFQREIDEQFF.

V and J are TRBV6-5 and TRBJ2-7, with TRBD2 as a possible D gene (6 bases). The germline gives CDR1 MNHEY, CDR2 SVGAGI. The CDR3 spans 12 residues. Trimming removed 6 bases from V and 12 bases from J, with 18 bases in between. CDR3 protein: CASRPPGVFMYF. In DNA form, the CDR3 reads TGTGCCAGCAGACCACCGGGGGTCTTTATGTACTTC.

The genes are TRBV10-3 and TRBJ2-1, with 9 nucleotides matching TRBD2. This CDR3 is 14 amino acids long. Trimming removed 6 bases from V and 6 bases from J; junction bases left unmatched: 6. Germline V lookup: CDR1 ENHRY, CDR2 SYGVKD. The CDR3 nucleotides are TGTGCCATCAGCAAGCGGGGGGCGGGCAATGAGCAGTTCTTC. Amino acid sequence: CAISKRGAGNEQFF.